This TCR beta chain was obtained from a study of shared clonotypes between healthy human individuals. Study context: Researchers assigned three CD4 naive, three CD4 memory, two CD8 naive and one CD8 memory plate to each donor. Study results and limitations: The authors expected sequencing depth to affect clonotype sharing among donors.

The CDR3 is made up of 16 amino acids. The germline V gene encodes CDR1 ENHRY and CDR2 SYGVKD. V gave up 1 base and J gave up 0 bases, with 11 bases separating them. In regard to this clone: The antigen is not known.

Repertoires were generated with immunoSEQ multiplex PCR, while TCRdb's copy carries only in-frame clones and drops some. Of approximately 740,000 clones detected, approximately 79% appear once; the ten largest clones hold roughly 1.7%. The donors, all of them Caucasian adults, lived in Nashville, Tennessee. Memory CD4+ cells were the fraction left after CD45RA+ naive selection. This chain joins TRBV10-3 and TRBJ2-3; D may correspond to TRBD1 or TRBD2 (5 bases each). The receptor was isolated from a woman in her 30s in good health. Material: memory CD4+ T cells sorted from blood. Noted subset: CD45RA-negative fraction. CDR3 coding DNA: TGTGCCATCAGTGAGTGGGTTGGGGGAAGCACAGATACGCAGTATTTT. It yields the protein CAISEWVGGSTDTQYF.